Given below is one T cell receptor (beta chain) in context. The data stem from a study of blood T cell repertoires in COVID-19. Study in general: Sample material is recorded as cDNA or gDNA derived from T cells, B-cell-depleted T cells, or PBMCs.

Cohorts were assigned according to the clinical history that participants reported. Donors in Cohort 3 who had recovered were those with two negative PCRs, healthcare professional clearance, or resolution of their symptoms. Profiled with immunoSEQ multiplex PCR; TCRdb holds only in-frame clones, not every one. The sample records fewer than 300,000 clones, 80% to 90% being singletons. Germline V gene data show CDR1 as LNHNV and CDR2 as YYDKDF (reference sequence). The CDR3 totals 14 residues. V gave up 9 bases and J gave up 6 bases, with 17 bases separating them. This sequence joins TRBV15 and TRBJ2-2; D possibly corresponds to TRBD2 (5 bases). Sequences were obtained from PBMCs or T cells enriched from blood (not recorded which). The clonotype comes from a woman younger than 45 who had recovered from COVID-19. The DNA of the CDR3 is TGTGCCACTAGTCCGCCGGGAAAACCCGGGGAGCTGTTTTTT. It encodes CATSPPGKPGELFF.